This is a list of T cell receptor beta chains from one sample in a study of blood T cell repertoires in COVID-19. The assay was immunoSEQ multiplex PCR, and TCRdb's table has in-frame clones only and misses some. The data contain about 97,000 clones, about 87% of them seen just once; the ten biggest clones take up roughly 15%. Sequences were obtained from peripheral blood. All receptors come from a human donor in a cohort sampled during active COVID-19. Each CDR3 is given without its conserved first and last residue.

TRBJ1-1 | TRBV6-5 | ASKKLVHTEAF
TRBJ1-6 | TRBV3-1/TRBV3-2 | ASSQETGNSPLH
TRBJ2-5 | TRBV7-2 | ASSGIGQGVRETQY
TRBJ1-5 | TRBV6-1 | ASSESGQYSNQPQH
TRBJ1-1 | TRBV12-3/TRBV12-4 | ASSKGLHTEAF
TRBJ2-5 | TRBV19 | ASSREETQY
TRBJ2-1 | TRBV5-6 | ASSRRTLFYNEQF
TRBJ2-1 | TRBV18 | ASLPGDPNEQF
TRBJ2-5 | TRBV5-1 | ASSQKQGTETQY
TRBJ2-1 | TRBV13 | ASSSGGTSGYNEQF
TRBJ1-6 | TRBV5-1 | ASSLGVRAYSPLH
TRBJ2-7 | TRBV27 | ASSPRPTSHRSYEQY
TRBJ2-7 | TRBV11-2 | ASSFGRGYEQY
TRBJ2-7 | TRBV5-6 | ASSLGPGTRYGTYEQY
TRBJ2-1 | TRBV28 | ASYPGTSGSGNSYNEQF
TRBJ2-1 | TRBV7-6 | ASSPGTTRGSYNEQF
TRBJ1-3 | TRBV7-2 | ASSPNQGGGNTIY
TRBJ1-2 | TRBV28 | ASSSSDRSFYGYT
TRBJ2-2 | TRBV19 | ASSGRGNTGELF
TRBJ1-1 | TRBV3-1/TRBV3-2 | ASSQDRVTEAF
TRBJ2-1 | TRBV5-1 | ASSFGTRRYSYNEQF
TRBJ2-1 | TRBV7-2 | ASSATTGRNNEQF
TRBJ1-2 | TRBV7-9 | ASSLGQGGGYT
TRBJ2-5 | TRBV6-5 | ASRQGAEETQY
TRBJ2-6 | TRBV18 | ASSPQQGAPGANVLT
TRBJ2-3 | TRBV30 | AWTVVQGGTDTQY
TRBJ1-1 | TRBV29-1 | SVVDILMNTEAF
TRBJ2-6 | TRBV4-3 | ASSGWGQGASGANVLT
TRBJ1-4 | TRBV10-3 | AISEGGGNEKLF
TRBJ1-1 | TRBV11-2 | ASSPQMNTEAF
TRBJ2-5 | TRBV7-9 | ASSLHGETQY
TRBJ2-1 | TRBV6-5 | ASTRQGTYNEQF
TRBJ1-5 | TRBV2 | ASSLQGTRQPQH
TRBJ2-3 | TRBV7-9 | ASSLSDLRSPQY
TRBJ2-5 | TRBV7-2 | ASSLSGIETQY
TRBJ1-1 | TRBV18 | ASSNQMNTEAF
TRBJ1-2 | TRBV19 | ASSMGSWTNDYT
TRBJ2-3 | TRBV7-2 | ASSSSGTDTQY
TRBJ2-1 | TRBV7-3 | ASSLDSSSARDEQF
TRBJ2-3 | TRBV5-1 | ASSSAGYPDTQY
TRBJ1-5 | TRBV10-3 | AISEFRVGNQPQH
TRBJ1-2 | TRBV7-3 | ASSLEGGYGYT
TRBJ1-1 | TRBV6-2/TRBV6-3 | ASSYSTENENTEAF
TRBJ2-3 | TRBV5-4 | ASSFESGSTDTQY
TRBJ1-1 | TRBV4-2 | ASSQYWRGETEAF
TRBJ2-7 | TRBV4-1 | ASSQVFGTGVNEQY
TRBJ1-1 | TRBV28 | ASSLPGDHTEAF
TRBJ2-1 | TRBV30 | AWSLTSGIYNEQF
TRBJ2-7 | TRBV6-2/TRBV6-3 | ASSPGQGTSYEQY
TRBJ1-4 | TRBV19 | ASSRFNEKLF
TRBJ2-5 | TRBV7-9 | ASSLAVESETQY